This is a list of T cell receptor beta chains from one sample in a study of blood T cell repertoires in COVID-19. The data were produced by immunoSEQ multiplex PCR, yet TCRdb's version contains in-frame clones alone and is incomplete. This table has fewer than 200,000 clones, about 90% appearing once. What was sequenced was PBMCs or T cells enriched from blood (not recorded which). The source is a woman aged 18-30 years who had recovered from COVID-19. Each CDR3 is given with its conserved first and last residue. A D gene is named only where the DNA matches it firmly. Clone size is stated in some rows and not others, as once, few, many or a class when expanded.

J: TRBJ1-5
V: TRBV14
D: -
size: -
DNA: TGTGCCAGCAGCCAAGCAGGGGCTTATAGCAATCAGCCCCAGCATTTT
CDR3: CASSQAGAYSNQPQHF

J: TRBJ1-4
V: TRBV7-9
D: TRBD1
size: -
DNA: TGTGCCAGCAGCCACCCCAGGCCGCACAGGGGGCTAAATGAAAAACTGTTTTTT
CDR3: CASSHPRPHRGLNEKLFF

J: TRBJ2-1
V: TRBV5-1
D: -
size: -
DNA: TGCGCCAGCAAACCCGGGACACGGAATGAGCAGTTCTTC
CDR3: CASKPGTRNEQFF

J: TRBJ2-3
V: TRBV10-3
D: -
size: once
DNA: TGTGCCATCAGTGAGACACCCACAGATACGCAGTATTTT
CDR3: CAISETPTDTQYF

J: TRBJ2-7
V: TRBV11-2
D: TRBD2
size: -
DNA: TGTGCCAGCAGCTTAGACTTGGCTAGCGGGGGAACCTACGAGCAGTACTTC
CDR3: CASSLDLASGGTYEQYF

J: TRBJ2-1
V: TRBV19
D: TRBD1
size: -
DNA: TGTGCCAGCTCTCCGGGACAGGGAACTAAGCAGTTCTTC
CDR3: CASSPGQGTKQFF

J: TRBJ1-3
V: TRBV5-6
D: TRBD1
size: -
DNA: TGTGCCAGCCTCGAGACCGGGACAGACAACACCATATATTTT
CDR3: CASLETGTDNTIYF

J: TRBJ2-7
V: TRBV29-1
D: -
size: once
DNA: TGCAGCGTTGACGGAGTAGTAGGAAGCTCCTACGAGCAGTACTTC
CDR3: CSVDGVVGSSYEQYF

J: TRBJ2-7
V: TRBV2
D: TRBD2
size: few
DNA: TGTGCCAGCAGTCTAGCGGGAGGCCCGTACGAGCAGTACTTC
CDR3: CASSLAGGPYEQYF

J: TRBJ2-2
V: TRBV6-2/TRBV6-3
D: -
size: -
DNA: TGTGCCAGCAGTCTGAACACCGGGGAGCTGTTTTTT
CDR3: CASSLNTGELFF

J: TRBJ2-1
V: TRBV28
D: TRBD1
size: -
DNA: TGTGCCAGCACTCAGTTGGGACAGGGGGCTGGTGAGCAGTTCTTC
CDR3: CASTQLGQGAGEQFF

J: TRBJ2-3
V: TRBV2
D: TRBD2
size: -
DNA: TGTGCCAGCAGTCTAGCGGGGCTCGTAGATACGCAGTATTTT
CDR3: CASSLAGLVDTQYF

J: TRBJ2-7
V: TRBV5-4
D: TRBD2
size: -
DNA: TGTGCCAGCAGCTCAAGGGACTACGCCTACGAGCAGTACTTC
CDR3: CASSSRDYAYEQYF

J: TRBJ1-1
V: TRBV19
D: TRBD1
size: -
DNA: TGTGCCAGTAGTATCCCCGGGACAGGGAAAGCTTTCTTT
CDR3: CASSIPGTGKAFF

J: TRBJ1-1
V: TRBV7-9
D: TRBD1
size: few
DNA: TGTGCCAGCAGCCTAACAGGGGACACTGAAGCTTTCTTT
CDR3: CASSLTGDTEAFF

J: TRBJ2-1
V: TRBV30
D: -
size: -
DNA: TGTGCCTGGAGTGCGACTAGAAATGAGCAGTTCTTC
CDR3: CAWSATRNEQFF

J: TRBJ1-5
V: TRBV7-9
D: -
size: -
DNA: TGTGCCAGCAGCTTAACAGGGACAAGCAATCAGCCCCAGCATTTT
CDR3: CASSLTGTSNQPQHF

J: TRBJ2-1
V: TRBV11-2
D: -
size: few
DNA: TGTGCCAGCAGGAACAGCGGGTACAATGAGCAGTTCTTC
CDR3: CASRNSGYNEQFF

J: TRBJ1-2
V: TRBV7-2
D: -
size: -
DNA: TGTGCCAGCAGCTTCCCCCAGGAAGGTGGCTACACCTTC
CDR3: CASSFPQEGGYTF

J: TRBJ2-7
V: TRBV19
D: -
size: -
DNA: TGTGCCACTGGTGGGGCCAGGGGAAACGAGCAGTACTTC
CDR3: CATGGARGNEQYF

J: TRBJ2-7
V: TRBV5-6
D: -
size: -
DNA: TGTGCCAGCAGCTTGGGAGACGAGCAGTACTTC
CDR3: CASSLGDEQYF

J: TRBJ1-5
V: TRBV27
D: TRBD1
size: -
DNA: TGTGCCAGCAGTTTAGGGACAGGGGGCAATCAGCCCCAGCATTTT
CDR3: CASSLGTGGNQPQHF

J: TRBJ2-5
V: TRBV2
D: -
size: -
DNA: TGTGCCAGCAGTATAGGCCGGGGGAGTCGAGAGACCCAGTACTTC
CDR3: CASSIGRGSRETQYF

J: TRBJ1-3
V: TRBV28
D: -
size: -
DNA: TGTGCCAGCAGTTTGGCGGGAAGCTCTGGAAACACCATATATTTT
CDR3: CASSLAGSSGNTIYF

J: TRBJ2-3
V: TRBV4-3
D: -
size: -
DNA: TGCGCCAGCAGCCAAGAGCTGCCAGGAACGGCAACAGATACGCAGTATTTT
CDR3: CASSQELPGTATDTQYF

J: TRBJ2-2
V: TRBV4-1
D: -
size: -
DNA: TGCGCCAGCAGCCAAAAAAGTCCAACCGGGGGCACCGGGGAGCTGTTTTTT
CDR3: CASSQKSPTGGTGELFF

J: TRBJ1-5
V: TRBV2
D: TRBD1
size: -
DNA: TGTGCCAGCAGTTATCAGGGGGCCGGTCAGCCCCAGCATTTT
CDR3: CASSYQGAGQPQHF

J: TRBJ2-2
V: TRBV7-2
D: TRBD1
size: -
DNA: TGTGCCAGCAGCTTAGCCCCCGGGACAGGGGCCGACGGGGAGCTGTTTTTT
CDR3: CASSLAPGTGADGELFF

J: TRBJ2-1
V: TRBV7-2
D: -
size: -
DNA: TGTGCCAGCAGTCAGGACTTTAGCTCCCCGGCGATCTTC
CDR3: CASSQDFSSPAIF

J: TRBJ1-2
V: TRBV6-5
D: TRBD1
size: -
DNA: TGTGCCAGCAGTTACGTCGGGGACAGGATTTATGGCTACACCTTC
CDR3: CASSYVGDRIYGYTF

J: TRBJ2-5
V: TRBV6-5
D: TRBD1
size: -
DNA: TGTGCCAGCAGTTACTCGCAGGGGTGGGACAGTGAGACCCAGTACTTC
CDR3: CASSYSQGWDSETQYF

J: TRBJ2-1
V: TRBV27
D: TRBD2
size: -
DNA: TGTGCCAGCAGTTCCTCTAGCGGGGGGGCCTTCTACGAGCAGTTCTTC
CDR3: CASSSSSGGAFYEQFF

J: TRBJ1-2
V: TRBV18
D: TRBD1
size: once
DNA: TGTGCCAGCTCACCTACAGGGGGATATGGCTACACCTTC
CDR3: CASSPTGGYGYTF

J: TRBJ1-6
V: TRBV30
D: TRBD1
size: -
DNA: TGTGCCTACATACCGACAGGGGTTATTAATTCACCCCTCCACTTT
CDR3: CAYIPTGVINSPLHF

J: TRBJ2-7
V: TRBV3-1/TRBV3-2
D: TRBD2
size: -
DNA: TGTGCCAGCAGCCAAGGACTAGCGGGAGGCGAGCAGTACTTC
CDR3: CASSQGLAGGEQYF

J: TRBJ2-1
V: TRBV6-6
D: -
size: once
DNA: TGTGCCAGCTCCTCCTTGGGCAGTGAGCAGTTCTTC
CDR3: CASSSLGSEQFF

J: TRBJ1-4
V: TRBV7-2
D: -
size: -
DNA: TGTGCCAGCAGCCCCATGGTAGGCGGCGGTGAAAAACTGTTTTTT
CDR3: CASSPMVGGGEKLFF

J: TRBJ2-3
V: TRBV9
D: TRBD2
size: -
DNA: TGTGCCAGCAGCGTATATGGCGGGAGGACAGATACGCAGTATTTT
CDR3: CASSVYGGRTDTQYF

J: TRBJ1-5
V: TRBV29-1
D: -
size: -
DNA: TGCAGCGTCAAAGGGGGTGAGAATAGCAATCAGCCCCAGCATTTT
CDR3: CSVKGGENSNQPQHF

J: TRBJ2-1
V: TRBV18
D: -
size: -
DNA: TGTGCCAGCTCACCCGTACTCAATGAGCAGTTCTTC
CDR3: CASSPVLNEQFF

J: TRBJ1-4
V: TRBV7-9
D: TRBD1
size: -
DNA: TGTGCCAGCAGCATCCGCCTGGGACAGGGCTTTGCAACTAATGAAAAACTGTTTTTT
CDR3: CASSIRLGQGFATNEKLFF

J: TRBJ2-4
V: TRBV24-1
D: -
size: -
DNA: TGTGCCACCAGTGAACCGGGGATAGCCAAAAACATTCAGTACTTC
CDR3: CATSEPGIAKNIQYF

J: TRBJ1-1
V: TRBV11-2
D: -
size: -
DNA: TGTGCCAGCAGCTTCAGGTGGCAGAACACTGAAGCTTTCTTT
CDR3: CASSFRWQNTEAFF

J: TRBJ1-2
V: TRBV18
D: TRBD1
size: -
DNA: TGTGCCAGCTCACCAACCGGGACAGGGGGTCGTGGCTACACCTTC
CDR3: CASSPTGTGGRGYTF

J: TRBJ1-2
V: TRBV19
D: TRBD1
size: -
DNA: TGTGCCAGTAGGCAGGGGGCGGTTGGCTACACCTTC
CDR3: CASRQGAVGYTF

J: TRBJ1-1
V: TRBV18
D: -
size: -
DNA: TGTGCCAGCTCCCTCAGAGTGGACCCCAGGGGTGGCACTGAAGCTTTCTTT
CDR3: CASSLRVDPRGGTEAFF

J: TRBJ1-2
V: TRBV3-1/TRBV3-2
D: TRBD1
size: -
DNA: TGTGCCAGCACCGACAAGAGCTGGGACAGTTATGGCTACACCTTC
CDR3: CASTDKSWDSYGYTF

J: TRBJ1-1
V: TRBV28
D: -
size: -
DNA: TGTGCCAGCAGTTCCCCACAGCTCGACACTGAAGCTTTCTTT
CDR3: CASSSPQLDTEAFF

J: TRBJ1-1
V: TRBV5-1
D: -
size: -
DNA: TGCGCCAGCAGCTTGGCCGCGGAGGGCGTGACCCAAGCTTTCTTT
CDR3: CASSLAAEGVTQAFF

J: TRBJ2-1
V: TRBV6-5
D: TRBD2
size: -
DNA: TGTGCCAGCAGTCCCGAAGGAGCGACTAGCGCACGGCAGTTCTTC
CDR3: CASSPEGATSARQFF

J: TRBJ2-1
V: TRBV14
D: TRBD2
size: -
DNA: TGTGCCAGCAGCCAGGGACTAGCGGGGGGGCTCTCCTACAATGAGCAGTTCTTC
CDR3: CASSQGLAGGLSYNEQFF

J: TRBJ1-6
V: TRBV2
D: -
size: -
DNA: TGTGCCAGCAGCGAAGACAGAAATTCACCCCTCCACTTT
CDR3: CASSEDRNSPLHF

J: TRBJ1-1
V: TRBV5-1
D: -
size: -
DNA: TGCGCCAGCAGCTTGGCAGGTTCGTACAACACTGAAGCTTTCTTT
CDR3: CASSLAGSYNTEAFF

J: TRBJ1-1
V: TRBV5-1
D: -
size: -
DNA: TGCGCCAGCAGCTTGGTACAGGGAGCCGAAGCTTTCTTT
CDR3: CASSLVQGAEAFF

J: TRBJ1-1
V: TRBV20-1
D: -
size: -
DNA: TGCAGTCCCCCTAACACTGAAGCTTTCTTT
CDR3: CSPPNTEAFF

J: TRBJ1-1
V: TRBV4-2
D: -
size: -
DNA: TGTGCCAGCAGCCGCAGGGGTTACACTGAAGCTTTCTTT
CDR3: CASSRRGYTEAFF

J: TRBJ1-4
V: TRBV14
D: TRBD1
size: once
DNA: TGTGCCAGCAGCAGCTCGGGACAGGGGTATGAAAAACTGTTTTTT
CDR3: CASSSSGQGYEKLFF

J: TRBJ2-2
V: TRBV27
D: -
size: few
DNA: TGTGCCAGCAGTTTCAGCGTAATTACCCCGGGGGTTCCCTCGGGGACCGGGGAGCTGTTTTTT
CDR3: CASSFSVITPGVPSGTGELFF